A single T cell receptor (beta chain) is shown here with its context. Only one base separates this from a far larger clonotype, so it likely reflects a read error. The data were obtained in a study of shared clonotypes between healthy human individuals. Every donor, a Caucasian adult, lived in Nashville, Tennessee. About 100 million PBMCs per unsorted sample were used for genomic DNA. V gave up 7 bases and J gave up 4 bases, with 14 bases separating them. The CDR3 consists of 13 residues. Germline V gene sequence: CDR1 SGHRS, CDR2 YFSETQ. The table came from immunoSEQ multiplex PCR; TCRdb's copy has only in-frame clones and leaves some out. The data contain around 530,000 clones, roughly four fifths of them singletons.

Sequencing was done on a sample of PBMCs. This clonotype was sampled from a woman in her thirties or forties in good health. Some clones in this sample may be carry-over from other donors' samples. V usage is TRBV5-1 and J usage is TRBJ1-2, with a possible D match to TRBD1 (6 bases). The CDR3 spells CASGAGDSYGYTF. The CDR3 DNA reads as TGCGCCAGCGGGGCAGGGGATAGCTATGGCTACACCTTC. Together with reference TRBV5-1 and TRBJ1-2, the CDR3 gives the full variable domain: KAGVTQTPRYLIKTRGQQVTLSCSPISGHRSVSWYQQTPGQGLQFLFEYFSETQRNKGNFPGRFSGRQFSNSRSEMNVSTLELGDSALYLCASGAGDSYGYTFGSGTRLTVV.